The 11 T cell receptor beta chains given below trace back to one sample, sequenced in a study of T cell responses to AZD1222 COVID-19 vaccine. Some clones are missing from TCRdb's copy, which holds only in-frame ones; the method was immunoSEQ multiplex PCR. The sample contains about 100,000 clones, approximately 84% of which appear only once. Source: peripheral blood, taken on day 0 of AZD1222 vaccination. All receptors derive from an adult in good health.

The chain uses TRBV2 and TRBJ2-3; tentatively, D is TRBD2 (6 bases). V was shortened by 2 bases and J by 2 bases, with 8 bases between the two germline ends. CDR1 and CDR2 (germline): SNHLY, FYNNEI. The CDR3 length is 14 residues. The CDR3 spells CASSEWGVTDTQYF. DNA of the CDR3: TGTGCCAGCAGTGAATGGGGGGTCACAGATACGCAGTATTTT.

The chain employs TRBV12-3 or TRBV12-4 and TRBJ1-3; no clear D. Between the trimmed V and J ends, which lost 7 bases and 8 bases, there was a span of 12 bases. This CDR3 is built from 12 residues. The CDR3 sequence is CASTLVRDTIYF. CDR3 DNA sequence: TGTGCCAGCACCCTTGTACGAGACACCATATATTTT.

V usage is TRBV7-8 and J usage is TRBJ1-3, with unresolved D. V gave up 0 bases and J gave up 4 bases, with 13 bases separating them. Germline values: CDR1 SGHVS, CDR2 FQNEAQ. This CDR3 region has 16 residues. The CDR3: CASSLALLGPGNTIYF. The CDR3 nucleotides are TGTGCCAGCAGCTTAGCTTTGTTGGGTCCCGGAAACACCATATATTTT.

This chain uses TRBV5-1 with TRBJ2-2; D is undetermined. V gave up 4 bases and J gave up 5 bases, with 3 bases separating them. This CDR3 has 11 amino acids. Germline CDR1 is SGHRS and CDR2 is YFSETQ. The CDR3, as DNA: TGCGCCAGCAGCAGGACCGGGGAGCTGTTTTTT. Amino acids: CASSRTGELFF.

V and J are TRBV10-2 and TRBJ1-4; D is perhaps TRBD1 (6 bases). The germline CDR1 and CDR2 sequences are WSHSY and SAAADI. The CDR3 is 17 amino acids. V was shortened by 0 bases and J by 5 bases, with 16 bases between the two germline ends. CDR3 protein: CASSESKGQSHNEKLFF. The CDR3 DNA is TGCGCCAGCAGTGAGTCGAAAGGACAGTCCCACAATGAAAAACTGTTTTTT.

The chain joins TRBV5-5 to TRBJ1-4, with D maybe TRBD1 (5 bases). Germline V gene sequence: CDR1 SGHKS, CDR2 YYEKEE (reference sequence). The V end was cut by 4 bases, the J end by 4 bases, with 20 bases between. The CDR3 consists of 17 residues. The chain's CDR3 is CASSPSSGSGGNEKLFF. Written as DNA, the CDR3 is TGTGCCAGCAGCCCATCCTCAGGGTCTGGAGGTAATGAAAAACTGTTTTTT.

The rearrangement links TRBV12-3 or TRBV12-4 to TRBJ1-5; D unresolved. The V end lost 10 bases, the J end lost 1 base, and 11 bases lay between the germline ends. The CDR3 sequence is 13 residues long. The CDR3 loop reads CATRYGSNQPQHF. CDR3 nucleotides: TGTGCCACCAGGTACGGGAGCAATCAGCCCCAGCATTTT.

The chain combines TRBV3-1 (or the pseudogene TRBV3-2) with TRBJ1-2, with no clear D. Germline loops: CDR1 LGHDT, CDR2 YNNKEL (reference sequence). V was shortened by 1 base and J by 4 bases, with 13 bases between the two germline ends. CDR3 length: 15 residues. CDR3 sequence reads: CASSQGWEKSYGYTF. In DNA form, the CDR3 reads TGTGCCAGCAGCCAAGGGTGGGAAAAATCCTATGGCTACACCTTC.

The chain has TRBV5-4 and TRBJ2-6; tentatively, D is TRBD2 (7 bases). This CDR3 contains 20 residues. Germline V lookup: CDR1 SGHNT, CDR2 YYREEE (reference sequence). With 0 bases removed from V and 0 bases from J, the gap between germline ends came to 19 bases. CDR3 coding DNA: TGTGCCAGCAGCTTGGCGGGCCGCGGGGGCGCCAGCTCTGGGGCCAACGTCCTGACTTTC. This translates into CASSLAGRGGASSGANVLTF.

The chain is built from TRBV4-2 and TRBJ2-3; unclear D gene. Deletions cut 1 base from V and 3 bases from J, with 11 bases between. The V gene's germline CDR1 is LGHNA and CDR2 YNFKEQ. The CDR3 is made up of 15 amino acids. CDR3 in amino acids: CASSQGLGATDTQYF. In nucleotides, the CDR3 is TGTGCCAGCAGCCAAGGCCTCGGTGCGACAGATACGCAGTATTTT.

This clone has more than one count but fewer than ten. CDR3 region: CASSYSSGGQYF. The CDR3 DNA is TGTGCCAGCAGTTACTCTTCGGGTGGGCAGTACTTC. The gene calls are TRBV6-2 or TRBV6-3 and TRBJ2-7, with D hard to call. V was pared by 0 bases and J by 9 bases, with 9 bases between. The germline V gene has CDR1 MNHEY and CDR2 SVGEGT. The CDR3 length is 12 residues.